Described below is a single T cell receptor beta chain sequence and its context. Its target is unknown. The data derive from a study of OX40 agonist ivuxolimab in advanced cancers. Study at large: The dose-escalation cohort was roughly 83% male, with a mean age of approximately 61 years, ranging roughly 23 to 85.

Trimming took 5 bases from V and 9 from J; bases not matched to a gene: 6. This CDR3 is built from 14 residues. Per the germline V gene, CDR1 is LNHDA and CDR2 is SQIVND (reference sequence). Any history of autoimmune disease or systemic immunosuppression disqualified patients. Study-wide points: Some nonresponders likewise displayed low normalized T-cell clonal expansion. Both blood CD4+ and CD8+ T cells showed clonal growth by week 6 at 0.1 to 3.0 mg/kg.

The assay was immunoSEQ multiplex PCR, and TCRdb's table has in-frame clones only and misses some. The sample carries some 100,000 clones, approximately 91% recorded once. Sequencing used CD4+ or CD8+ T cells sorted from blood, obtained in a trial of the OX40 agonist ivuxolimab. The chain is built from TRBV19 and TRBJ2-1, with TRBD2 matching over 11 bases. The origin of this receptor is an adult with an advanced solid tumor such as melanoma, head and neck, liver or kidney cancer. The CDR3 sequence is CASSELAGVSEQFF. The CDR3 bases are TGTGCCAGTAGTGAACTAGCGGGAGTAAGTGAGCAGTTCTTC. Drawing the rest from reference TRBV19 and TRBJ2-1, the complete variable domain is DGGITQSPKYLFRKEGQNVTLSCEQNLNHDAMYWYRQDPGQGLRLIYYSQIVNDFQKGDIAEGYSVSREKKESFPLTVTSAQKNPTAFYLCASSELAGVSEQFFGPGTRLTVL.